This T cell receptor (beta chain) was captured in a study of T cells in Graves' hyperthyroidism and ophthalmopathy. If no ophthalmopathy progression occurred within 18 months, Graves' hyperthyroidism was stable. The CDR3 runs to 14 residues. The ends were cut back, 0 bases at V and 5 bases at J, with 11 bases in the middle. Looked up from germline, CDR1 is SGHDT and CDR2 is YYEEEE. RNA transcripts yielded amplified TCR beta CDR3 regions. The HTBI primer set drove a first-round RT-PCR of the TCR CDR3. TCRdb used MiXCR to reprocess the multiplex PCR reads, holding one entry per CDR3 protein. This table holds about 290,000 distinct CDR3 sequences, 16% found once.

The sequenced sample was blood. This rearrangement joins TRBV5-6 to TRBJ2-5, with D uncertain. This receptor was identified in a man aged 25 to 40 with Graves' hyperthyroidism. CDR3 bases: TGTGCCAGCAGCTTGGATCGGCAGTTGGAGACCCAGTACTTC. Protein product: CASSLDRQLETQYF.